Presented here are 21 T cell receptor beta chains from one specimen sequenced in a study of cytomegalovirus exposure and HLA in healthy donors. PCR amplification relied on 60 Vbeta primers (plus 13 Jbeta primers). The method was immunoSEQ multiplex PCR; TCRdb's version includes in-frame clones alone and lacks a portion of them. The data hold under 130,000 clones, with roughly three quarters observed a single time. The sequenced material came from PBMCs. These receptors originate from a male donor in good health and CMV-seronegative.

This clone was picked up a small number of times. V is TRBV30 and J is TRBJ2-1; 16 bases line up with TRBD2. The V gene's germline CDR1 is GTSNPN and CDR2 SVGIG (reference sequence). V was clipped by 6 bases and J by 7 bases; unmatched bases: 9. The CDR3 has 16 residues. This CDR3 reads CACPGLAGGPLNEQFF. The CDR3 coding sequence is TGTGCCTGTCCGGGACTAGCGGGAGGGCCATTGAATGAGCAGTTCTTC.

This clone has more than one count but fewer than ten. J is TRBJ2-7 and V is TRBV9, with TRBD2 matching 10 bases. Germline assignment: CDR1 SGDLS and CDR2 YYNGEE. This CDR3 spans 15 amino acids. J lost 2 bases, V lost 3 bases, and 5 bases had no gene match. CDR3 amino acids: CASSERTSGAYEQYF. The CDR3 bases are TGTGCCAGCAGCGAGCGGACTAGCGGCGCCTACGAGCAGTACTTC.

The V gene is TRBV9, the J gene TRBJ2-5; 11 bases align to TRBD2. TRBJ2-7 explains the end of the DNA better; the J call may be wrong. This CDR3 has 15 residues. Germline V gene lookup returns CDR1 SGDLS and CDR2 YYNGEE. The CDR3 here is CASSVTSGSLYEQYF. CDR3 nucleotides: TGTGCCAGCAGCGTAACTAGCGGGAGTCTCTACGAGCAGTACTTC.

This clone was seen once. The V and J genes are TRBV7-2 and TRBJ2-1; possible D gene TRBD1, 5 bases. The ends were cut back, 5 bases at V and 4 bases at J, with 9 bases in the middle. Germline lookup yields CDR1 SGHTA and CDR2 FQGNSA. The CDR3 is 13 residues long. The CDR3, as DNA: TGTGCCAGCAGCCCCGACAGTTACAATGAGCAGTTCTTC. Translated: CASSPDSYNEQFF. Based on the CDR3 plus reference TRBV7-2 and TRBJ2-1, the full variable domain is GAGVSQSPSNKVTEKGKDVELRCDPISGHTALYWYRQSLGQGLEFLIYFQGNSAPDKSGLPSDRFSAERTGGSVSTLTIQRTQQEDSAVYLCASSPDSYNEQFFGPGTRLTVL.

This clone occurred once. The chain is built from TRBV10-3 and TRBJ2-5, with 10 positions matching TRBD2. This CDR3 has 20 amino acids. Trimming cost V 4 bases and J 9 bases; bases outside gene matches: 26. CDR1 ENHRY and CDR2 SYGVKD come from the germline V gene. The DNA of the CDR3 is TGTGCCATCAGTGCCTATCGCCCAACTAGCGGGATGGCCGAGGCGATGTCCCAGTACTTC. This codes for CAISAYRPTSGMAEAMSQYF.

The chain carries TRBV28 and TRBJ2-3; D is perhaps TRBD2 (6 bases). Germline CDR1 is MDHEN and CDR2 is SYDVKM. The V gene lost 6 bases and the J gene lost 0 bases, with 28 bases spanning the gap. CDR3 length: 20 residues. CDR3 sequence: CASSPGLRSTKYSSTDTQYF. DNA for the CDR3: TGTGCCAGCAGCCCTGGACTAAGGTCTACCAAATACTCTAGCACAGATACGCAGTATTTT.

V usage is TRBV7-9 and J usage is TRBJ1-3; tentatively, D is TRBD1 (5 bases). V was clipped by 5 bases and J by 0 bases, with 14 bases between them. Per germline, CDR1 SEHNR and CDR2 FQNEAQ (reference sequence). The CDR3 runs 16 residues. Here the CDR3 DNA reads TGTGCCAGCAGCCCAAGGGGCGGGGGCTCTGGAAACACCATATATTTT. This encodes CASSPRGGGSGNTIYF.

This chain joins TRBV4-2 and TRBJ2-1; D is ambiguous. From germline, CDR1 is LGHNA and CDR2 YNFKEQ. V lost 3 bases and J 2 bases, leaving 14 bases between the germline ends. This CDR3 has 16 amino acids. The CDR3 bases are TGTGCCAGCAGCCACCTAGACGGCCGGGCCTACAATGAGCAGTTCTTC. This translates into CASSHLDGRAYNEQFF.

CDR3 coding DNA: TGTGCCAGCAGTGACCTGCGGGAAGGCCGCGACGAGCAGTACTTC. It translates to CASSDLREGRDEQYF. The genes are TRBV6-4 and TRBJ2-7; tentatively, D is TRBD2 (6 bases). The CDR3 contains 15 residues. Germline lookup yields CDR1 MRHNA and CDR2 SNTAGT. V lost 2 bases to trimming and J lost 5 bases, with 16 bases between them.

The chain carries TRBV5-1 and TRBJ2-1; TRBD2 aligns across 8 bases. Germline V lookup: CDR1 SGHRS, CDR2 YFSETQ. The length of the CDR3 is 15 residues. J was trimmed by 10 bases and V by 4 bases; bases with no gene match: 13. The CDR3 sequence: CASSSTSGLGLEQFF. CDR3 bases: TGCGCCAGCAGCAGTACTAGCGGATTGGGATTGGAGCAGTTCTTC.

The table lists this clone with a count of one. The V gene is TRBV13, the J gene TRBJ2-3; TRBD1 might be the D (5 bases). Germline CDR1 is PRHDT and CDR2 is FYEKMQ (reference sequence). The CDR3 sequence is 15 residues long. The germline V and J ends were trimmed by 0 bases and 5 bases, with 12 bases remaining between them. The CDR3 DNA is TGTGCCAGCAGCTTAGGCCTTCAGGGATTAGATACGCAGTATTTT. It yields the protein CASSLGLQGLDTQYF.

The V call is TRBV28, the J call TRBJ2-5; 12 nucleotides align to TRBD2. The CDR3 consists of 15 residues. Germline CDR1 is MDHEN and CDR2 is SYDVKM. The V and J ends lost 6 bases and 5 bases, in that order; junction bases with no gene match: 7. For the CDR3, the DNA is TGTGCCAGCAGACCGACTAGCGGGAGTAGGGAGACCCAGTACTTC. Translation: CASRPTSGSRETQYF. Together with reference TRBV28 and TRBJ2-5, the CDR3 gives the full variable domain: DVKVTQSSRYLVKRTGEKVFLECVQDMDHENMFWYRQDPGLGLRLIYFSYDVKMKEKGDIPEGYSVSREKKERFSLILESASTNQTSMYLCASRPTSGSRETQYFGPGTRLLVL.

The J gene is TRBJ2-2, the V gene TRBV9; 9 bases align to TRBD2. The junction had 3 bases not matched to a gene; V was cut back by 0 bases and J by 3 bases. The CDR3 runs to 16 residues. Germline values: CDR1 SGDLS, CDR2 YYNGEE. The CDR3 coding sequence is TGTGCCAGCAGCGTAGTCGCGGGAGGGCACACCGGGGAGCTGTTTTTT. It specifies CASSVVAGGHTGELFF.

V usage is TRBV5-6 and J usage is TRBJ2-1; D is undetermined. Germline V lookup: CDR1 SGHDT, CDR2 YYEEEE. The V end was cut by 0 bases, the J end by 6 bases, with 4 bases between. CDR3 length: 12 residues. The CDR3 region is CASSLDSNEQFF. DNA of the CDR3: TGTGCCAGCAGCTTGGACAGCAATGAGCAGTTCTTC. The variable domain in full, with the rest retrieved from reference TRBV5-6 and TRBJ2-1, is DAGVTQSPTHLIKTRGQQVTLRCSPKSGHDTVSWYQQALGQGPQFIFQYYEEEERQRGNFPDRFSGHQFPNYSSELNVNALLLGDSALYLCASSLDSNEQFFGPGTRLTVL.

This clone was seen just once. The J gene is TRBJ1-1, the V gene TRBV7-2, with unresolved D. CDR3 length: 15 amino acids. Germline V gene lookup returns CDR1 SGHTA and CDR2 FQGNSA. Trimming cost V 5 bases and J 1 base, with 14 bases left between them. The CDR3 DNA is TGTGCCAGCAGCCCACATATCACAGCGAACACTGAAGCTTTCTTT. Protein product: CASSPHITANTEAFF.

This clone was detected once. The chain uses TRBV19 and TRBJ1-2; D might be TRBD1 (5 bases). The CDR3 is made up of 12 amino acids. The V gene's germline CDR1 is LNHDA and CDR2 SQIVND (reference sequence). V was cut by 6 bases and J by 4 bases, with 9 bases left in between. CDR3 sequence reads: CASSNQGYGYTF. The CDR3, as DNA: TGTGCCAGTAGCAATCAGGGCTATGGCTACACCTTC.

This clone was detected only once. The chain employs TRBV15 and TRBJ1-3; D gene unclear. V lost 0 bases and J lost 4, with 7 bases in between. Germline values: CDR1 LNHNV, CDR2 YYDKDF (reference sequence). CDR3 length: 14 amino acids. CDR3 sequence: CATSRDSGGNTIYF. The CDR3 DNA reads TGTGCCACCAGCAGAGATTCGGGAGGAAACACCATATATTTT.

The chain carries TRBV11-3 and TRBJ2-7; 8 bases map to TRBD2. In germline, CDR1 is SGHNT, CDR2 YENEEA. V shed 3 bases and J 4 bases; nucleotides not matched to a gene: 14. The CDR3 consists of 17 residues. The CDR3 DNA reads as TGTGCCAGCAGCTTCACTCTAGCGGGTGCACTCAGGTACGAGCAGTACTTC. Translated: CASSFTLAGALRYEQYF.

The sample holds a few counts of this clone. This chain connects TRBV4-3 to TRBJ1-1; the D gene is possibly TRBD1 (5 bases). Trimming took off 0 bases at V and 6 bases at J, with 14 bases between the two ends. The germline gives CDR1 LGHNA, CDR2 YSLEER. This CDR3 spans 15 amino acids. The CDR3 nucleotides read TGCGCCAGCAGCCAAGATCGGGGGTTTGGAGCTGAAGCTTTCTTT. Translating it yields CASSQDRGFGAEAFF.

The chain uses TRBV5-1 and TRBJ2-1; TRBD2 matches at 8 bases. J gave up 9 bases and V 4 bases, and 9 bases lay outside the gene matches. The CDR3 totals 14 residues. Germline CDR1 SGHRS, CDR2 YFSETQ. CDR3 in DNA: TGCGCCAGCAGCCCCTTCCGGGAGGGAGGTGAGCAGTTCTTC. It is translated as CASSPFREGGEQFF.

About this clone itself: The junction departs from the called germline gene at one end, perhaps through a read error. This chain links TRBV27 with TRBJ2-7, with D possibly being TRBD2 (6 bases). This CDR3 region has 16 residues. Germline CDR1 reads MNHEY; CDR2 reads SMNVEV (reference sequence). The CDR3 here is CTSSLSTALAMGEQYF. The CDR3 DNA reads as TGTACCAGCAGTTTATCCACGGCCCTAGCGATGGGCGAGCAGTACTTC.